This TCR beta chain was sequenced for a study of blood T cell repertoires in COVID-19. Whole-study context: Samples of COVID-19 (acute and convalescent) were obtained from the United States, Italy and Spain. T cells, B-cell-depleted T cells, or PBMCs provided the cDNA or gDNA that served as material.

CDR1 and CDR2 from the germline V gene are MNHNY and SVGAGI (reference sequence). V lost 5 bases, J lost 5 bases, and 4 bases stayed unmatched. There are 13 residues in the CDR3. In the original workflow: Reference gene primer amplification in the assay estimated nucleated cell counts. The protocol was immunoSEQ multiplex PCR, while the TCRdb copy is restricted to in-frame clones and leaves out a portion. Clone size and V and J calls were adopted from that table, with D and trimming inferred from the DNA. The profile shows some 200,000 clones, roughly 90% of them singletons. This clone was seen only a few times.

The clonotype was recovered from a middle-aged woman with acute or convalescent COVID-19. The sample comprised peripheral blood. The chain carries TRBV6-6 and TRBJ1-2, with TRBD1 matching over 8 bases. CDR3 amino acids: CASSNRGMYGYTF. CDR3 DNA: TGTGCCAGCAGTAACAGGGGGATGTATGGCTACACCTTC.